This T cell receptor (beta chain) is from a study of blood T cell repertoires in COVID-19. Study context: Donors in the United States, Italy and Spain gave samples during acute or convalescent COVID-19. In each case, the material was cDNA or gDNA derived from T cells, B-cell-depleted T cells, or PBMCs.

The protocol was immunoSEQ multiplex PCR, while the TCRdb copy is restricted to in-frame clones and leaves out a portion. Of more than 25,000 clones in the sample, 75% to 90% were seen once. This CDR3 has 15 amino acids. Trimming left V 5 bases short and J 5 bases short, with 15 bases between. The germline gives CDR1 MNHEY, CDR2 SVGAGI. The V and J genes are TRBV6-5 and TRBJ1-4; D may be TRBD1 (6 bases). The sample was peripheral blood. The sequence derives from a man between 60 and 75 years old with acute or convalescent COVID-19. For the CDR3, the DNA is TGTGCCAGCAGTCCAGACAGGAGCCTAAATGAAAAACTGTTTTTT. Amino acids: CASSPDRSLNEKLFF.